This T cell receptor beta chain emerged from a study of blood T cell repertoires in COVID-19. Study context: Samples taken during acute and convalescent COVID-19 were collected in the United States, Italy and Spain.

Sequenced by immunoSEQ multiplex PCR; TCRdb stores in-frame clones only, minus some. The sample holds roughly 250,000 clones, roughly 84% seen once. Germline V CDR1 and CDR2: MNHEY, SMNVEV (reference sequence). This CDR3 has 15 residues. With 3 bases removed from V and 4 bases from J, the gap between germline ends came to 12 bases. The genes are TRBV27 and TRBJ1-4, with D tentatively TRBD1 (5 bases). The sample comprised peripheral blood. The source is a woman between 35 and 50 years old with active or convalescent COVID-19. DNA of the CDR3: TGTGCCAGCAGTTTTTTAGACAGATATAATGAAAAACTGTTTTTT. Amino acids: CASSFLDRYNEKLFF.